This T cell receptor beta chain was sequenced in a study of regulatory T cells in long-lasting Graves disease. Described time point: newly diagnosed GD, antithyroid drugs for less than 3 months. Following extraction of RNA from PBMCs, that RNA was used to make the TCR library. CDR1 and CDR2 from the germline V gene are MDHEN and SYDVKM. The CDR3 length is 12 residues. Trimming removed 10 bases at V and 5 bases at J, with 11 bases between. This clonotype was counted many times. In building TCR beta libraries, iRepertoire HTBI primers were used together with Arm-PCR of CDR3 regions. How the authors handled the data: Spanning all samples, the identified segments comprised approximately 57 TRBV and 14 TRBJ. From the multiplex PCR reads, TCRdb called clonotypes with MiXCR, one entry per CDR3 protein. What appears here as the V and J calls and clone size reflects TCRdb's work, not the paper's. The table lists about 470,000 distinct CDR3 sequences, 15% of them singletons.

The sample was also linked to a second study, of T cells in Graves' hyperthyroidism and ophthalmopathy. In that study: Diagnostic decisions used clinical symptoms, serum thyroxine and TRAb, thyroid ultrasound and orbital computed tomography. When the TCR CDR3 underwent first-round RT-PCR, the HTBI primer set was used.

The J gene is TRBJ2-2, the V gene TRBV28; D is ambiguous. The sequencing here drew on peripheral blood mononuclear cells (PBMCs), taken at new diagnosis, from a patient treated with antithyroid drugs. The clonotype originates from a woman aged 25-40 years with Graves disease. The CDR3 DNA sequence: TGTGCCACCGATGAGGAAACCGGGGAGCTGTTTTTT. Translation gives CATDEETGELFF. The entire variable domain, with the rest obtained from reference TRBV28 and TRBJ2-2, is as follows: DVKVTQSSRYLVKRTGEKVFLECVQDMDHENMFWYRQDPGLGLRLIYFSYDVKMKEKGDIPEGYSVSREKKERFSLILESASTNQTSMYLCATDEETGELFFGEGSRLTVL.